One and the same sample provided the 20 T cell receptor beta chains below, sequenced in a study of blood T cell repertoires in COVID-19. Sequencing used immunoSEQ multiplex PCR; TCRdb keeps in-frame clones, though not all of them. In the table there are over 200,000 clones, about 85% of which are singletons. Sample: peripheral blood. The receptor set was obtained from an elderly woman with acute or convalescent COVID-19.

CDR3 sequence: CASTISGYTEAFF. CDR3 bases: TGTGCCAGCACAATCTCAGGGTACACTGAAGCTTTCTTT. The chain carries TRBV12-3 or TRBV12-4 and TRBJ1-1; a weak D match, TRBD1 (5 bases). V lost 7 bases to trimming and J lost 3 bases, with 12 bases between them. This CDR3 is built from 13 residues.

This clone was observed once. The chain combines TRBV6-5 with TRBJ1-1; no clear D. This CDR3 has 14 residues. The V gene's germline CDR1 is MNHEY and CDR2 SVGAGI. V was shortened by 2 bases and J by 0 bases, with 7 bases between the two germline ends. The CDR3 nucleotides are TGTGCCAGCAGTTACGAGAGCTTGAACACTGAAGCTTTCTTT. It yields the protein CASSYESLNTEAFF.

This clone was detected only a few times. The chain combines TRBV18 with TRBJ2-6; D is unclear. CDR1 is KGHSH, CDR2 LQKENI, per germline. The CDR3 sequence is 16 residues long. V lost 4 bases and J lost 0, with 10 bases in between. The CDR3 nucleotides are TGTGCCAGCTCACTTCCGTACTTCTCTGGGGCCAACGTCCTGACTTTC. The encoded protein is CASSLPYFSGANVLTF.

The chain is built from TRBV10-3 and TRBJ1-2, with a tentative D call TRBD1 (6 bases). Trimming took 11 bases from V and 2 from J, leaving 24 bases between them. The CDR3 has 16 residues. The germline CDR1 and CDR2 sequences are ENHRY and SYGVKD. CDR3 protein: CAPPRGGPPQNYGYTF. The CDR3 DNA is TGTGCCCCCCCACGCGGGGGCCCCCCACAAAACTATGGCTACACCTTC.

This sequence joins TRBV4-1 and TRBJ1-5; TRBD1 is a possible D gene (6 bases). The CDR3 is 16 residues long. Germline V gives CDR1 MGHRA, CDR2 YSYEKL. The V end lost 0 bases, the J end lost 11 bases, and 20 bases lay between the germline ends. CDR3 nucleotide sequence: TGCGCCAGCAGCCAAGAAGGGGCAGGGGCGCGAGGTACCCAGCATTTT. Protein product: CASSQEGAGARGTQHF.

V is TRBV10-1 and J is TRBJ1-1; 8 positions match TRBD1. V was clipped by 6 bases and J by 10 bases; unmatched bases: 7. CDR3 length: 12 amino acids. Germline V gives CDR1 WNHNN, CDR2 SYGVQD (reference sequence). The CDR3 spells CASSERTGRAFF. The CDR3 coding sequence is TGCGCCAGCAGCGAGAGGACAGGGAGAGCTTTCTTT.

The chain uses TRBV5-4 and TRBJ2-3; 10 positions agree with TRBD2. J gave up 0 bases and V 0 bases, and 4 bases lay outside the gene matches. The CDR3 consists of 17 residues. CDR1 SGHNT and CDR2 YYREEE come from the germline V gene (reference sequence). The CDR3 coding sequence is TGTGCCAGCAGCTTGGTTAGCGGGGGGAAGAGCACAGATACGCAGTATTTT. Translating it yields CASSLVSGGKSTDTQYF.

The genes are TRBV13 and TRBJ2-3; tentatively, D is TRBD1 (6 bases). The CDR3 totals 19 residues. V was shortened by 3 bases and J by 2 bases, with 24 bases between the two germline ends. Germline CDR1 PRHDT, CDR2 FYEKMQ (reference sequence). CDR3 amino acids: CASSFVSQGIPVPTDTQYF. CDR3 sequence (DNA): TGTGCCAGCAGCTTTGTCTCCCAGGGGATACCGGTGCCCACAGATACGCAGTATTTT. The full variable domain, rest sourced from reference TRBV13 and TRBJ2-3, is AAGVIQSPRHLIKEKRETATLKCYPIPRHDTVYWYQQGPGQDPQFLISFYEKMQSDKGSIPDRFSAQQFSDYHSELNMSSLELGDSALYFCASSFVSQGIPVPTDTQYFGPGTRLTVL.

The rearrangement joins TRBV18 to TRBJ2-7; perhaps TRBD2 as D (5 bases). V lost 2 bases, J lost 2 bases, and 7 bases lay in between. Per the germline V gene, CDR1 is KGHSH and CDR2 is LQKENI. This CDR3 spans 13 amino acids. In DNA form, the CDR3 reads TGTGCCAGCTCACCAGAGGGTCCCTACGAGCAGTACTTC. Translation gives CASSPEGPYEQYF.

The gene calls are TRBV5-1 and TRBJ1-2; weak D call: TRBD1 (6 bases). Trimming shortened V by 1 base and J by 4 bases, and 11 bases separated the two germline ends. This CDR3 is built from 14 residues. Germline assignment: CDR1 SGHRS and CDR2 YFSETQ. The DNA of the CDR3 is TGCGCCAGCAGCTTGAACGACAGGACCTATGGCTACACCTTC. It encodes CASSLNDRTYGYTF. The whole variable domain, remainder taken from reference TRBV5-1 and TRBJ1-2, is KAGVTQTPRYLIKTRGQQVTLSCSPISGHRSVSWYQQTPGQGLQFLFEYFSETQRNKGNFPGRFSGRQFSNSRSEMNVSTLELGDSALYLCASSLNDRTYGYTFGSGTRLTVV.

The chain joins TRBV10-3 to TRBJ2-7, with TRBD1 as a possible D gene (7 bases). Between the trimmed V and J ends, which lost 5 bases and 7 bases, there was a span of 15 bases. This CDR3 is built from 13 residues. The germline CDR1 and CDR2 sequences are ENHRY and SYGVKD. The CDR3 DNA reads as TGTGCCATCAGTAACTCACAGGGGAGGGAGCAGTACTTC. It specifies CAISNSQGREQYF.

This rearrangement joins TRBV11-2 to TRBJ2-3; tentative D call: TRBD2 (5 bases). The germline V and J ends were trimmed by 4 bases and 2 bases, with 13 bases remaining between them. The CDR3 totals 15 residues. Looked up from germline, CDR1 is SGHAT and CDR2 is FQNNGV. CDR3 DNA: TGTGCCAGCAGCTCCCCCCGAGGGCTCACAGATACGCAGTATTTT. This sequence encodes CASSSPRGLTDTQYF.

This sequence joins TRBV5-4 and TRBJ2-3, with 13 positions matching TRBD2. The V gene's germline CDR1 is SGHNT and CDR2 YYREEE (reference sequence). CDR3 length: 15 amino acids. With 5 bases clipped from V and 14 bases from J, the junction kept 14 bases outside the gene matches. CDR3 nucleotide sequence: TGTGCCAGCAGTCCGGGACGGACTAGCGGGGGAGGGCTGTATTTT. Translating it yields CASSPGRTSGGGLYF. Full variable domain (missing parts from reference TRBV5-4 and TRBJ2-3): ETGVTQSPTHLIKTRGQQVTLRCSSQSGHNTVSWYQQALGQGPQFIFQYYREEENGRGNFPPRFSGLQFPNYSSELNVNALELDDSALYLCASSPGRTSGGGLYFGPGTRLTVL.

This sequence joins TRBV3-1 (or the pseudogene TRBV3-2) and TRBJ2-4; perhaps TRBD1 as D (6 bases). Germline V gives CDR1 LGHDT, CDR2 YNNKEL (reference sequence). CDR3 length: 11 amino acids. Trimming removed 4 bases from V and 10 bases from J, with 8 bases in between. The CDR3 DNA is TGTGCCAGCAGCCCAGGACAGATTCAGTACTTC. It translates to CASSPGQIQYF.

CDR3 in amino acids: CSVEDLAGGAYNEQFF. The CDR3 bases are TGCAGCGTCGAGGATCTAGCGGGGGGGGCCTACAATGAGCAGTTCTTC. The J gene is TRBJ2-1, the V gene TRBV29-1; 12 bases agree with TRBD2. CDR1 is SQVTM and CDR2 is ANQGSEA in the germline V gene. V shed 6 bases and J 2 bases; nucleotides not matched to a gene: 8. This CDR3 region has 16 residues.

CDR3 amino acids: CASSLDTQKNEQYF. The CDR3 coding sequence is TGTGCCAGCAGCTTAGATACCCAGAAGAACGAGCAGTACTTC. The chain joins TRBV11-2 to TRBJ2-7; D unresolved. CDR1 is SGHAT, CDR2 FQNNGV, per germline. The V end lost 0 bases, the J end lost 5 bases, and 11 bases lay between the germline ends. The CDR3 is 14 amino acids.

This clone was seen only once. The chain joins TRBV6-5 to TRBJ2-5; TRBD1 aligns across 7 bases. The CDR3 contains 14 residues. Germline V gives CDR1 MNHEY, CDR2 SVGAGI. The V and J ends lost 5 bases and 1 base, in that order; junction bases with no gene match: 4. Here the CDR3 DNA reads TGTGCCAGCAGTCCGACAGGGATCCAAGAGACCCAGTACTTC. This gives the protein CASSPTGIQETQYF.

This rearrangement joins TRBV11-2 to TRBJ2-2, with D maybe TRBD2 (7 bases). There are 17 residues in the CDR3. Germline values: CDR1 SGHAT, CDR2 FQNNGV. The V end lost 5 bases, the J end lost 1 base, and 17 bases lay between the germline ends. CDR3 nucleotide sequence: TGTGCCAGCAGCGCGAGGGGGGAGGGCCAGAACACCGGGGAGCTGTTTTTT. It translates to CASSARGEGQNTGELFF.

The CDR3: CASSITSSEGAEQFF. CDR3 in DNA: TGTGCCAGCTCCATAACAAGTAGCGAGGGCGCTGAGCAGTTCTTC. The gene calls are TRBV18 and TRBJ2-1; maybe TRBD2 (5 bases). The CDR3 totals 15 residues. V shed 6 bases and J shed 9 bases, with 21 bases lying between them. CDR1 and CDR2 (germline): KGHSH, LQKENI.

Details on this clone: The sample carries other DNA sequences with the same CDR3. The gene calls are TRBV27 and TRBJ1-2; D remains ambiguous. The germline V gene encodes CDR1 MNHEY and CDR2 SMNVEV (reference sequence). The V and J ends lost 0 bases and 3 bases respectively, with 5 bases between them. This CDR3 has 13 residues. The CDR3: CASSLSGDYGYTF. In DNA form, the CDR3 reads TGTGCCAGCAGTTTATCAGGAGACTATGGCTACACCTTC.